The source of this T cell receptor (beta chain) is a study of regulatory T cells in long-lasting Graves disease. Study observations and caveats: Persistent cases favored TRBV28, TRBJ1-2 and TRBJ2-5.

Sequencing libraries for TCR beta were prepared with iRepertoire HTBI primers and Arm-PCR of CDR3 regions. Original processing methods: Identification yielded approximately 67 TRBV and about 15 TRBJ segments across samples. TCRdb fed the multiplex PCR reads into MiXCR, producing one record per CDR3 protein. The V and J calls were not made by the authors but by TCRdb's processing. The table records some 420,000 distinct CDR3 sequences, roughly 23% of them present only once. This clonotype was detected many times. Its antigen is unknown. The germline V gene has CDR1 SNHLY and CDR2 FYNNEI. Deletions cut 4 bases from V and 4 bases from J, with 13 bases between. The CDR3 contains 14 residues. The time point here: persistent/refractory GD, antithyroid drugs over 5 years with positive TRAb. Scientists built the TCR library using RNA that was extracted from PBMCs.

The chain recombines TRBV2 with TRBJ1-1; D remains ambiguous. Specimen: peripheral blood mononuclear cells (PBMCs), collected when the disease was refractory, from a patient treated with antithyroid drugs. The source is a female donor with Graves disease. The CDR3 region has the DNA TGTGCCAGCAGTGGTCCCGGGAGAGGCACTGAAGCTTTCTTT. It codes for CASSGPGRGTEAFF. Supplemented by reference TRBV2 and TRBJ1-1, the full variable domain reads EPEVTQTPSHQVTQMGQEVILRCVPISNHLYFYWYRQILGQKVEFLVSFYNNEISEKSEIFDDQFSVERPDGSNFTLKIRSTKLEDSAMYFCASSGPGRGTEAFFGQGTRLTVV.